The TCR beta chain under discussion was sequenced for a study of cytomegalovirus exposure and HLA in healthy donors. 60 Vbeta and 13 Jbeta primers were used in PCR. Assay: immunoSEQ multiplex PCR; the TCRdb copy retains only in-frame clones and omits some. The sample lists under 150,000 clones; over 70% were seen once. V was clipped by 5 bases and J by 5 bases, with 12 bases between them. The CDR3 is made up of 13 amino acids. Germline V CDR1 and CDR2: SGHAT, FQNNGV. The material sequenced was PBMCs. The chain joins TRBV11-2 to TRBJ1-2; D gene uncertain. The sequence was obtained from a woman in her forties in good health and CMV-seronegative. CDR3 sequence: CASSPSGEYGYTF. In DNA, the CDR3 is TGTGCCAGCAGCCCCTCCGGGGAATATGGCTACACCTTC.